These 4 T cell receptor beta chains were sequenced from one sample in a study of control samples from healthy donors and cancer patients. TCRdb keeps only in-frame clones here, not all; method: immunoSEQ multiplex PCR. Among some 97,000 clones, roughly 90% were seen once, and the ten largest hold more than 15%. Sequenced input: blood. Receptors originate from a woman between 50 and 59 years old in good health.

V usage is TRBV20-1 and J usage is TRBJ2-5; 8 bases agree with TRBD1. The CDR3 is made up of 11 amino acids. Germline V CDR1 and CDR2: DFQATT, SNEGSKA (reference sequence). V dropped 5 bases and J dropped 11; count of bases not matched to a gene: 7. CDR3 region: CSAAPGGSQYF. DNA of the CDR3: TGCAGTGCTGCCCCAGGGGGCTCTCAGTACTTC.

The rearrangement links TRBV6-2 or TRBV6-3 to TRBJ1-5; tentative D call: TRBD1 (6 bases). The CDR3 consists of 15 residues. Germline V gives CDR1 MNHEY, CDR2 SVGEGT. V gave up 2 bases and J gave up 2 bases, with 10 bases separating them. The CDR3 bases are TGTGCCAGCAGTTACCAGGGGCTGGGCAATCAGCCCCAGCATTTT. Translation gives CASSYQGLGNQPQHF.

The CDR3 DNA reads TGTGCCAGCAGCTACGGGGGCGAGCAGTACTTC. Its translation is CASSYGGEQYF. The chain recombines TRBV7-9 with TRBJ2-7, with D tentatively TRBD2 (6 bases). The V gene's germline CDR1 is SEHNR and CDR2 FQNEAQ (reference sequence). Trimming removed 4 bases from V and 6 bases from J, with 7 bases in between. CDR3 length: 11 residues.

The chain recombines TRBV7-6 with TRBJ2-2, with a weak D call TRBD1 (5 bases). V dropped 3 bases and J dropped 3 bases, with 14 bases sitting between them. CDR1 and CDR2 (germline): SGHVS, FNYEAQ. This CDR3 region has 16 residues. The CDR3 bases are TGTGCCAGCAGCTTGGGTCGGCAGGGCCACACCGGGGAGCTGTTTTTT. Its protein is CASSLGRQGHTGELFF.